This TCR beta chain was sequenced during a study of T cells in Graves' hyperthyroidism and ophthalmopathy. Study-level results: In simple terms, a model built on 13 V-J features told ophthalmopathy apart from stable hyperthyroidism.

This CDR3 is built from 17 residues. V gave up 3 bases and J gave up 3 bases; unmatched junction bases: 10. Germline V gene lookup returns CDR1 MNHNS and CDR2 SASEGT. At least ten counts were recorded for this clonotype. Antigen: not known. The TCR beta CDR3 regions underwent amplification using RNA transcripts as the source. RT-PCR in the first round (using the HTBI primer set) targeted the TCR CDR3. TCRdb recomputed calls from the multiplex PCR reads with MiXCR, one row per CDR3 protein. The sample includes hundreds of thousands of distinct CDR3 sequences, about 20% of them seen just once. V and J are TRBV6-1 and TRBJ2-7; 11 nucleotides align to TRBD1. This clonotype originated in a man aged 30 to 39 with Graves' ophthalmopathy. Sequenced material: blood. For the CDR3, the DNA is TGTGCCAGCAGTGACGGACGACCCGGGACAGGGGGCTACGAGCAGTACTTC. Encoded protein: CASSDGRPGTGGYEQYF.